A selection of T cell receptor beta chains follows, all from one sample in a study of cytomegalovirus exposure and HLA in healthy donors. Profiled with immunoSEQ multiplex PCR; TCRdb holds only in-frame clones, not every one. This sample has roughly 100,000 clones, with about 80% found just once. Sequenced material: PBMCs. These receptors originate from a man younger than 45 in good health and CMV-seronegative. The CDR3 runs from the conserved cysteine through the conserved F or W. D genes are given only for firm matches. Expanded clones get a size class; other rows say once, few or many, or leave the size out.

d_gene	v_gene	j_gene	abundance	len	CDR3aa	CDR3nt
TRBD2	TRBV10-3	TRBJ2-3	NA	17	CAISALRTSGGADTQYF	TGTGCCATCAGTGCCCTAAGGACTAGCGGGGGTGCAGATACGCAGTATTTT
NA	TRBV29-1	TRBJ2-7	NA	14	CSVLSSREQYEQYF	TGCAGCGTTCTTTCTAGCAGAGAACAATACGAGCAGTACTTC
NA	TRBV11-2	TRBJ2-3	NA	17	CASNPRGRTQITDTQYF	TGTGCCAGCAACCCCAGGGGCAGGACACAAATCACAGATACGCAGTATTTT
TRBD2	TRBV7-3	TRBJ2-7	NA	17	CASSLTGGLAGRHEQYF	TGTGCCAGCAGCTTAACAGGGGGACTAGCGGGAAGGCACGAGCAGTACTTC
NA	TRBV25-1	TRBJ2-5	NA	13	CASSDRRQETQYF	TGTGCCAGCAGTGACAGGCGACAAGAGACCCAGTACTTC
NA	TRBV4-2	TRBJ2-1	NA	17	CASSQDLVGGGRDEQFF	TGTGCCAGCAGCCAAGATTTGGTGGGGGGGGGCCGCGATGAGCAGTTCTTC
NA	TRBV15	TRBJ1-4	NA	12	CATSREGEKLFF	TGTGCCACCAGCAGAGAGGGCGAAAAACTGTTTTTT
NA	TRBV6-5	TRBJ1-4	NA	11	CASSSRSGLFF	TGTGCCAGCAGTAGCCGGTCAGGACTGTTTTTT
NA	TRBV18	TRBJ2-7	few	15	CASSPSAGSSYEQYF	TGTGCCAGCTCACCGTCAGCGGGCAGCTCCTACGAGCAGTACTTC
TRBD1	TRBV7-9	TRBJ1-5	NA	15	CASSSRGQGNQPQHF	TGTGCCAGCAGCTCCAGGGGGCAAGGCAATCAGCCCCAGCATTTT
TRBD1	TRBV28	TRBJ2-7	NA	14	CASSFPAGGYEQYF	TGTGCCAGCAGTTTCCCGGCAGGGGGCTACGAGCAGTACTTC
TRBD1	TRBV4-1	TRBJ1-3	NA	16	CASSHPGQSSGNTIYF	TGCGCCAGCAGCCACCCGGGACAGAGCTCTGGAAACACCATATATTTT
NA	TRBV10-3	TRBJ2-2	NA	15	CAISAQEAATGELFF	TGTGCCATCAGTGCGCAGGAGGCAGCCACCGGGGAGCTGTTTTTT
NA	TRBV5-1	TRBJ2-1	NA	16	CASSLGTGSAYNEQFF	TGCGCCAGCAGCTTGGGTACGGGGAGCGCCTACAATGAGCAGTTCTTC
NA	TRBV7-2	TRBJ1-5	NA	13	CASSGGQNQPQHF	TGTGCCAGCAGCGGAGGGCAAAATCAGCCCCAGCATTTT
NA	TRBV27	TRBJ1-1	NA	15	CASSFAWDIRTEAFF	TGTGCCAGCAGTTTTGCCTGGGACATCCGGACTGAAGCTTTCTTT
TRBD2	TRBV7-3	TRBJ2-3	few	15	CATSRLAASTDTQYF	TGTGCCACCTCGAGACTAGCGGCAAGCACAGATACGCAGTATTTT
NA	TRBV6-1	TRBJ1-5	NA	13	CATEIYSNQPQHF	TGTGCCACCGAGATATATAGCAATCAGCCCCAGCATTTT
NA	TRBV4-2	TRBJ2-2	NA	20	CASSPLTRRDSQRSAGELFF	TGTGCCAGCAGCCCCCTCACCCGTCGGGACTCCCAGCGCAGTGCCGGGGAGCTGTTTTTT
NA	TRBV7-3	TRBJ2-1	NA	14	CASSLRGAIDEQFF	TGTGCCAGCAGCCTACGTGGGGCGATCGATGAGCAGTTCTTC
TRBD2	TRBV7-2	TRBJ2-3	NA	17	CASSSLTSGGAWDTQYF	TGTGCCAGCAGCTCCCTGACTAGCGGGGGGGCGTGGGATACGCAGTATTTT
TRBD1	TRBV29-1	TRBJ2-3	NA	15	CSVVWDRGIVDTQYF	TGCAGCGTTGTGTGGGACAGGGGTATCGTAGATACGCAGTATTTT
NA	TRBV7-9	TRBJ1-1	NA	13	CASSGQTNTEAFF	TGTGCCAGCAGCGGACAGACAAACACTGAAGCTTTCTTT
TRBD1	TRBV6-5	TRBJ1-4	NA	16	CASSYVGGQGGEKLFF	TGTGCCAGCAGTTACGTAGGTGGACAGGGGGGGGAAAAACTGTTTTTT
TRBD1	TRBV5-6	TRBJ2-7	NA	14	CASSWTGGSYEQYF	TGTGCCAGCAGCTGGACAGGTGGCTCCTACGAGCAGTACTTC
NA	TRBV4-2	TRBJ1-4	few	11	CASSQDEGLFF	TGTGCCAGCAGCCAAGATGAGGGTTTGTTTTTT
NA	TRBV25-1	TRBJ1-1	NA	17	CASSESLGEGWNTEAFF	TGTGCCAGCAGTGAATCCCTCGGGGAAGGATGGAACACTGAAGCTTTCTTT
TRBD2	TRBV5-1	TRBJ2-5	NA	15	CASSLARTRGETQYF	TGCGCCAGCAGCTTGGCTCGGACTAGAGGAGAGACCCAGTACTTC
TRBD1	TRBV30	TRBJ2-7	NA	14	CAWSLDRGRTRQYF	TGTGCCTGGAGTCTAGACAGGGGGCGAACCCGGCAGTACTTC
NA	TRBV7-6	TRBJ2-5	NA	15	CASRPGSGHQETQYF	TGTGCCAGCAGGCCGGGTAGCGGACACCAAGAGACCCAGTACTTC
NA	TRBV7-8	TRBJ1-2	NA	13	CASSLQGHGGYTF	TGTGCCAGCAGCTTGCAGGGGCATGGTGGCTACACCTTC
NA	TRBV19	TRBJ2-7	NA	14	CASSISSTSYEQYF	TGTGCCAGTAGTATTAGCAGCACCTCCTACGAGCAGTACTTC
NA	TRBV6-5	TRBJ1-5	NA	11	CASSAGGPQHF	TGTGCCAGCAGTGCCGGGGGGCCCCAGCATTTT
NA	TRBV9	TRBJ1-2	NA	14	CASSAGTGGYGYTF	TGTGCCAGCAGCGCTGGGACCGGGGGCTATGGCTACACCTTC
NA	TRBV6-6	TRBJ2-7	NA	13	CASSLSKPYEQYF	TGTGCCAGCAGTTTATCCAAGCCCTACGAGCAGTACTTC
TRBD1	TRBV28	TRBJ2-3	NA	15	CASTPRGEGAHTQYF	TGTGCCAGCACCCCCAGGGGAGAGGGGGCACATACGCAGTATTTT
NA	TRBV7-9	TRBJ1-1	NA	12	CSSSSQNTEAFF	TGTTCCAGCAGCTCCCAGAACACTGAAGCTTTCTTT
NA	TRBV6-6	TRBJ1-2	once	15	CASSYSEGSNYGYTF	TGTGCCAGCAGTTACTCTGAGGGATCAAACTATGGCTACACCTTC
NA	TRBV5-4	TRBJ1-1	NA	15	CASSFRRAENTEAFF	TGTGCCAGCAGCTTTAGGAGGGCGGAAAACACTGAAGCTTTCTTT
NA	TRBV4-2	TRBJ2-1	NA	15	CASSGRTAQNNEQFF	TGTGCCAGCAGCGGTAGAACAGCACAGAACAATGAGCAGTTCTTC
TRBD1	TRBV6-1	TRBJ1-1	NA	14	CASSPRQGRTEAFF	TGTGCCAGCAGTCCCCGACAGGGGAGGACTGAAGCTTTCTTT
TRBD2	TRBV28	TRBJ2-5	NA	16	CASSSISGSGRETQYF	TGTGCCAGCAGTTCGATTAGCGGGAGCGGGAGGGAGACCCAGTACTTC
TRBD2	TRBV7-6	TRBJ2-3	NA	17	CASSPRTSTFGTDTQYF	TGTGCCAGCAGTCCTAGGACTAGCACGTTTGGCACAGATACGCAGTATTTT
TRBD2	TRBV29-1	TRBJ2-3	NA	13	CSGGGQGADTQYF	TGCAGCGGGGGGGGTCAAGGGGCAGATACGCAGTATTTT
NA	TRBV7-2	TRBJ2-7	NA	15	CASSLAEVTGYEQYF	TGTGCCAGCAGCTTAGCAGAGGTCACAGGCTACGAGCAGTACTTC
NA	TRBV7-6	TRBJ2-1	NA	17	CASSLDTGSLPYNEQFF	TGTGCCAGCAGCTTAGACACCGGGTCGTTACCATACAATGAGCAGTTCTTC
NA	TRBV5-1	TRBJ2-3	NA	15	CASSSQGWSTDTQYF	TGCGCCAGCAGCTCACAGGGCTGGAGCACAGATACGCAGTATTTT
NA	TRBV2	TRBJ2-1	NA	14	CASYGGGRDNEQFF	TGTGCCAGCTACGGGGGAGGTCGGGACAATGAGCAGTTCTTC
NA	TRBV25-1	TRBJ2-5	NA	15	CASSIWGRGVETQYF	TGTGCCAGCAGTATTTGGGGGCGCGGTGTAGAGACCCAGTACTTC
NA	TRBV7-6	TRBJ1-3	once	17	CASSLFAGQSSGNTIYF	TGTGCCAGCAGCTTATTCGCAGGACAGAGCTCTGGAAACACCATATATTTT
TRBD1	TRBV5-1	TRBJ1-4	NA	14	CASSREQGNEKLFF	TGCGCCAGCAGCCGCGAACAGGGGAACGAAAAACTATTTTTT
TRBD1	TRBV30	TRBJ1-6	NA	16	CAWSGGQGTTNSPLHF	TGTGCCTGGAGTGGGGGACAGGGAACAACCAATTCACCCCTCCACTTT
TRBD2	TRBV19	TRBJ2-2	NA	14	CASSKLAGTGELFF	TGTGCCAGTTCGAAACTAGCGGGCACCGGGGAGCTGTTTTTT
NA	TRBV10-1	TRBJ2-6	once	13	CASSAAGANVLTF	TGCGCCAGCAGTGCAGCTGGGGCCAACGTCCTGACTTTC
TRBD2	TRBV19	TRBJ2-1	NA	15	CATEGNGREYNEQFF	TGTGCTACGGAAGGTAACGGGCGGGAGTACAATGAGCAGTTCTTC
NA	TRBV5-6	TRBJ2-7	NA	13	CASSLESSYEQYF	TGTGCCAGCAGCCTGGAGAGCTCCTACGAGCAGTACTTC
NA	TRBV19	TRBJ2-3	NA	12	CASSISGDTQYF	TGTGCCAGTAGTATATCAGGAGATACGCAGTATTTT
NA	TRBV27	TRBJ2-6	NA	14	CASSYYSGANVLTF	TGTGCCAGCAGTTATTACTCTGGGGCCAACGTCCTGACTTTC
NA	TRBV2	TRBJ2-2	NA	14	CASSSFRNTGELFF	TGTGCCAGCAGTAGCTTTAGGAACACCGGGGAGCTGTTTTTT
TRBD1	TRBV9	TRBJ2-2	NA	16	CASSVGGGTNTGELFF	TGTGCCAGCAGCGTAGGAGGGGGCACGAACACCGGGGAGCTGTTTTTT